The 8 T cell receptor beta chains below all came from one sample that was sequenced in a study of blood T cell repertoires in COVID-19. Repertoires were generated with immunoSEQ multiplex PCR, while TCRdb's copy carries only in-frame clones and drops some. In the table there are 85,000 to 90,000 clones, 79% of which are singletons. Input material: peripheral blood. The source is a man aged 70 or older with acute or convalescent COVID-19.

The CDR3 nucleotides are TGTGCCAGCAGCCCAGGACAGGTTACCTACGAGCAGTACTTC. This codes for CASSPGQVTYEQYF. The chain links TRBV9 to TRBJ2-7, with 7 bases that match TRBD1. CDR3 size: 14 residues. CDR1 is SGDLS and CDR2 is YYNGEE in the germline V gene. Unmatched junction bases numbered 6, after V lost 4 bases and J lost 2 bases. Drawing the rest from reference TRBV9 and TRBJ2-7, the complete variable domain is DSGVTQTPKHLITATGQRVTLRCSPRSGDLSVYWYQQSLDQGLQFLIQYYNGEERAKGNILERFSAQQFPDLHSELNLSSLELGDSALYFCASSPGQVTYEQYFGPGTRLTVT.

This rearrangement joins TRBV3-1 (or the pseudogene TRBV3-2) to TRBJ2-5, with TRBD2 identical over 8 bases. There are 18 residues in the CDR3. Germline CDR1 and CDR2: LGHDT and YNNKEL (reference sequence). V lost 2 bases, J lost 2 bases, and 13 bases stayed unmatched. This CDR3 is CASSQLGKGIAGQETQYF. As DNA, the CDR3 is TGTGCCAGCAGCCAACTAGGGAAGGGGATAGCGGGACAAGAGACCCAGTACTTC.

This chain joins TRBV19 and TRBJ1-5; no clear D gene. The CDR3 has 15 amino acids. V lost 7 bases and J lost 7, with 20 bases in between. Per the germline V gene, CDR1 is LNHDA and CDR2 is SQIVND (reference sequence). The CDR3, as DNA: TGTGCCAGTACCCTGCAAGGATGGGAGGACCAGCCCCAGCATTTT. Protein sequence: CASTLQGWEDQPQHF.

As for this clone: One end of the junction is discordant with germline, which a read error may explain. This rearrangement joins TRBV6-1 to TRBJ1-4, with D possibly matching TRBD1 (5 bases). This CDR3 region has 13 residues. Germline CDR1 MNHNS, CDR2 SASEGT. CDR3 DNA sequence: TGTGCCAGCAGTGAAGTATGGTTCGGGGGACTGCTTTTT. It encodes CASSEVWFGGLLF.

The chain uses TRBV2 and TRBJ2-5; TRBD2 might be the D (7 bases). Germline values: CDR1 SNHLY, CDR2 FYNNEI. Trimming took off 4 bases at V and 4 bases at J, with 10 bases between the two ends. CDR3 length equals 13 residues. In DNA form, the CDR3 reads TGTGCCAGCAGTGGGGGGGGCGGAGAGACCCAGTACTTC. Amino acid sequence: CASSGGGGETQYF. Based on the CDR3 plus reference TRBV2 and TRBJ2-5, the full variable domain is EPEVTQTPSHQVTQMGQEVILRCVPISNHLYFYWYRQILGQKVEFLVSFYNNEISEKSEIFDDQFSVERPDGSNFTLKIRSTKLEDSAMYFCASSGGGGETQYFGPGTRLLVL.

The chain is built from TRBV27 and TRBJ2-3; no reliable D call. Trimming stripped 5 bases from V and 4 bases from J, with 16 bases between. The germline CDR1 and CDR2 sequences are MNHEY and SMNVEV (reference sequence). The CDR3 has 15 amino acids. The CDR3, as DNA: TGTGCCAGCAGTACCCGACTCCAACTCGCAGATACGCAGTATTTT. Translation: CASSTRLQLADTQYF.

For the CDR3, the DNA is TGTGCCAGCAGCTTGTTCGGCAGGGCGAACACCGGGGAGCTGTTTTTT. Translated, it gives CASSLFGRANTGELFF. The gene calls are TRBV11-2 and TRBJ2-2; D is possibly TRBD1 (5 bases). Germline-derived CDR1 and CDR2 are SGHAT and FQNNGV. The V end lost 3 bases, the J end lost 0 bases, and 11 bases lay between the germline ends. This CDR3 contains 16 residues.

The chain uses TRBV29-1 and TRBJ2-5; D perhaps matches TRBD2 (5 bases). Germline loops: CDR1 SQVTM, CDR2 ANQGSEA. Trimming removed 5 bases at V and 5 bases at J, with 9 bases between. The CDR3 sequence is 11 residues long. Here the CDR3 reads CSVRGRETQYF. The CDR3 DNA reads as TGCAGCGTTCGGGGAAGGGAGACCCAGTACTTC.